A selection of T cell receptor beta chains follows, all from one sample in a study of T cell repertoires in cytomegalovirus infection. TCRdb reprocessed the reads with MiXCR, giving one entry per CDR3 protein. Of 550,000 to 700,000 distinct CDR3 sequences listed, 40% are singletons. These receptors have no identified antigens. The starting material was cultured PBMCs, obtained from culture after CMV antigen stimulation. These receptors were obtained from a human donor in good health (CMV status not recorded). Some clones in this sample may be carry-over from other donors' samples. CDR3s include the opening cysteine and the closing phenylalanine or tryptophan. D genes are given only for firm matches. The listing skips clone size in some rows; elsewhere it reads once, few, many or a size class.

CDR3: CSARAGAQETQYF; DNA: TGCAGTGCTAGGGCCGGGGCTCAAGAGACCCAGTACTTC; J: TRBJ2-5; D: -; V: TRBV20-1; size: -
CDR3: CASSQEPPGTSVSYEQYF; DNA: TGTGCCAGCAGCCAAGAACCCCCCGGGACTAGCGTCTCCTACGAGCAGTACTTC; J: TRBJ2-7; D: TRBD2; V: TRBV4-2; size: -
CDR3: CASSTSAVSEAFF; DNA: TGTGCCAGCAGCACGTCGGCGGTGTCTGAAGCTTTCTTT; J: TRBJ1-1; D: -; V: TRBV9; size: -
CDR3: CASSLEYGGIHF; DNA: TGTGCCAGCAGCTTAGAGTACGGAGGGATCCACTTT; J: TRBJ1-6; D: -; V: TRBV7-8; size: -
CDR3: CASSWRQGNTEAFF; DNA: TGTGCCAGCAGTTGGCGACAGGGTAACACTGAAGCTTTCTTT; J: TRBJ1-1; D: TRBD1; V: TRBV6-5; size: -
CDR3: CASKRLLGEQPQHF; DNA: TGTGCCAGTAAAAGGCTTTTGGGGGAACAGCCCCAGCATTTT; J: TRBJ1-5; D: -; V: TRBV19; size: -
CDR3: CASSLGGLAGKETQYF; DNA: TGTGCCAGCAGCTTAGGGGGACTAGCGGGTAAAGAGACCCAGTACTTC; J: TRBJ2-5; D: TRBD2; V: TRBV7-6; size: -
CDR3: CASSQAWRSGNTIYF; DNA: TGCGCCAGCAGCCAAGCGTGGCGCAGTGGAAACACCATATATTTT; J: TRBJ1-3; D: -; V: TRBV4-1; size: -
CDR3: CASSEQLIGFTDTQYF; DNA: TGTGCCAGCAGTGAACAGCTAATCGGCTTCACAGATACGCAGTATTTT; J: TRBJ2-3; D: -; V: TRBV6-1; size: -
CDR3: CASSLWGSYNEQFF; DNA: TGTGCCAGCAGCTTATGGGGTTCCTACAATGAGCAGTTCTTC; J: TRBJ2-1; D: -; V: TRBV7-9; size: few
CDR3: CSVWAVDEQYF; DNA: TGCAGCGTTTGGGCAGTCGACGAGCAGTACTTC; J: TRBJ2-7; D: -; V: TRBV29-1; size: -
CDR3: CASSELGTGLQPQHF; DNA: TGTGCCAGCAGTGAGTTAGGGACAGGGCTTCAGCCCCAGCATTTT; J: TRBJ1-5; D: TRBD1; V: TRBV6-1; size: few
CDR3: CASSLSRQAVTW; DNA: TGTGCCAGCAGCTTATCCCGACAGGCAGTGACCTGG; J: TRBJ2-7; D: -; V: TRBV7-2; size: -
CDR3: CASSLAGEGTGEKLFF; DNA: TGTGCCAGCAGCTTGGCCGGAGAGGGTACGGGGGAAAAACTGTTTTTT; J: TRBJ1-4; D: -; V: TRBV5-4; size: -
CDR3: CSATGTSGSPAYEQYF; DNA: TGCAGTGCCACAGGGACTAGCGGGAGTCCAGCCTACGAGCAGTACTTC; J: TRBJ2-7; D: TRBD2; V: TRBV20-1; size: -
CDR3: CSAGGWDADTQYF; DNA: TGCAGTGCGGGAGGCTGGGACGCAGATACGCAGTATTTT; J: TRBJ2-3; D: -; V: TRBV20-1; size: -
CDR3: CSAFDRTVNTEAFF; DNA: TGCAGTGCTTTCGATCGGACGGTGAACACTGAAGCTTTCTTT; J: TRBJ1-1; D: -; V: TRBV20-1; size: few
CDR3: CASRYGPDTEAFF; DNA: TGTGCCAGCAGGTACGGGCCAGACACTGAAGCTTTCTTT; J: TRBJ1-1; D: -; V: TRBV7-6; size: -
CDR3: CASSRGTDEQFF; DNA: TGTGCCAGCAGTCGCGGGACAGATGAGCAGTTCTTC; J: TRBJ2-1; D: -; V: TRBV12-3/TRBV12-4; size: -
CDR3: CASSLRRTGRDTEAFF; DNA: TGTGCCAGCAGCCTTAGAAGGACAGGGAGGGACACTGAAGCTTTCTTT; J: TRBJ1-1; D: TRBD1; V: TRBV7-6; size: -
CDR3: CAGAGTGAYEQYF; DNA: TGTGCCGGCGCCGGGACAGGGGCCTACGAGCAGTACTTC; J: TRBJ2-7; D: TRBD1; V: TRBV30; size: -
CDR3: CASSSAGTSGINEQFF; DNA: TGTGCCAGCAGCTCAGCCGGGACTAGCGGGATCAATGAGCAGTTCTTC; J: TRBJ2-1; D: TRBD2; V: TRBV7-4; size: few
CDR3: CASSRGTSDGYTF; DNA: TGTGCCAGCAGTCGCGGGACGTCGGATGGCTACACCTTC; J: TRBJ1-2; D: -; V: TRBV12-3/TRBV12-4; size: -
CDR3: CATLDTSLAKNIQYF; DNA: TGTGCCACCCTTGACACCTCGCTAGCCAAAAACATTCAGTACTTC; J: TRBJ2-4; D: -; V: TRBV10-3; size: -
CDR3: CASSLTSGGADEQFF; DNA: TGTGCCAGCAGTCTAACTAGCGGGGGGGCCGATGAGCAGTTCTTC; J: TRBJ2-1; D: TRBD2; V: TRBV27; size: -
CDR3: CASSFDRETDTQYF; DNA: TGTGCCAGCAGCTTTGACAGGGAAACAGATACGCAGTATTTT; J: TRBJ2-3; D: TRBD1; V: TRBV7-3; size: -
CDR3: CASSQVSSYNEQFF; DNA: TGTGCCAGCAGCCAAGTAAGCTCCTACAATGAGCAGTTCTTC; J: TRBJ2-1; D: -; V: TRBV14; size: -
CDR3: CASSLGGGRALF; DNA: TGTGCCAGCAGCTTAGGAGGCGGGAGGGCCCTCTTC; J: TRBJ2-1; D: TRBD2; V: TRBV7-8; size: -